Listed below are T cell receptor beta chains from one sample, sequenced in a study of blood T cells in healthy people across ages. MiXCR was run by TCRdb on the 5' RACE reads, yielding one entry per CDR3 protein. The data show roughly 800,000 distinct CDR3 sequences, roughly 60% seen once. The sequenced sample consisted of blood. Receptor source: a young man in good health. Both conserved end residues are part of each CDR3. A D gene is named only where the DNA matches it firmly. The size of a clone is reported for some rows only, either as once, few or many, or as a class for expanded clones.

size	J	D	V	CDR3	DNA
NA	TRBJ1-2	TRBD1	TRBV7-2	CASSLERGRGYGYTF	TGTGCCAGCAGCTTAGAAAGGGGGCGCGGCTATGGCTACACCTTC
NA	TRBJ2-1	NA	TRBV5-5	CASSEDTEQFF	TGTGCCAGCAGCGAAGACACGGAGCAGTTCTTC
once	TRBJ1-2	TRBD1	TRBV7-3	CASGSGTGRSYGYTF	TGTGCCAGCGGGTCCGGGACAGGGAGGTCCTATGGCTACACCTTC
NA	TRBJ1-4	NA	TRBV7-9	CASSKRPLPGQGTEKLFF	TGTGCCAGCAGCAAACGCCCTCTCCCGGGACAAGGGACGGAAAAACTGTTTTTT
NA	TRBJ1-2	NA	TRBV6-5	CASMRTGDYGYTF	TGTGCCAGCATGCGAACAGGAGACTATGGCTACACCTTC
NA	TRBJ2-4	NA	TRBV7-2	CASSFFGVGNIQYF	TGTGCCAGCAGCTTTTTTGGGGTCGGAAACATTCAGTACTTC
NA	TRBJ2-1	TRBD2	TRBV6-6	CASRTKREDNEQFF	TGTGCCAGCAGAACCAAGCGGGAGGACAATGAGCAGTTCTTC
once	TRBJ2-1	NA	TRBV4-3	CASSQDFAGYNEQFF	TGCGCCAGCAGCCAAGATTTTGCGGGTTACAATGAGCAGTTCTTC
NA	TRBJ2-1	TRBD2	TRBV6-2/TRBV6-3	CASSLLGGGRSYNEQFF	TGTGCCAGCAGCCTACTCGGCGGCGGGAGGTCCTACAATGAGCAGTTCTTC
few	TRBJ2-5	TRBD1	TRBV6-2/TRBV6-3	CASSYSKRGQGSLETQYF	TGTGCCAGCAGTTACTCGAAGCGCGGACAGGGCTCACTGGAGACCCAGTACTTC
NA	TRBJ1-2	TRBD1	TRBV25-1	CASSEQGVGGYTF	TGTGCCAGCAGTGAACAGGGGGTGGGTGGCTACACCTTC
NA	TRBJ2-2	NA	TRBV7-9	CASSVTGSTGELFF	TGTGCCAGCAGCGTCACAGGGAGCACCGGGGAGCTGTTTTTT
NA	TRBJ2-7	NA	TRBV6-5	CASSYSIGISSYEQYF	TGTGCCAGCAGTTACTCGATAGGGATAAGCTCCTACGAGCAGTACTTC
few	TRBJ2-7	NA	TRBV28	CASRSTGNYEQYF	TGTGCCAGCAGATCGACAGGCAACTACGAGCAGTACTTC
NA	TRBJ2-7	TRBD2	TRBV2	CASGRLAGPNYEQYF	TGTGCCAGCGGAAGACTAGCGGGACCGAACTACGAGCAGTACTTC
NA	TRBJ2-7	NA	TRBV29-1	CSVESQGLDEQYF	TGCAGCGTTGAATCCCAGGGGCTCGATGAGCAGTACTTC
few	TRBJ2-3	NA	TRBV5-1	CASSAGLNTDTQYF	TGCGCCAGCAGTGCTGGGTTGAACACAGATACGCAGTATTTT
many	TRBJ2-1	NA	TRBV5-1	CASSPQGMNEQFF	TGCGCCAGCAGCCCCCAGGGTATGAACGAGCAGTTCTTC
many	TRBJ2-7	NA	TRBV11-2	CASSLGALKQYF	TGTGCCAGCAGCTTAGGGGCCCTGAAGCAGTACTTC
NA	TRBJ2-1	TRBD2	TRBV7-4	CASTRGSGKREQFF	TGTGCCAGCACCCGGGGTAGCGGGAAACGTGAGCAGTTCTTC
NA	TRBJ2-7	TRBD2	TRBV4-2	CASSQDGTSGGNEQYF	TGTGCCAGCAGTCAAGATGGGACTAGCGGGGGCAATGAGCAGTACTTC
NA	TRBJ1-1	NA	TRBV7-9	CASSSALRAGATEAFF	TGTGCCAGCAGCTCCGCCTTGAGGGCAGGGGCGACTGAAGCTTTCTTT
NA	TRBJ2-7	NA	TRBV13	CASSFRFRAAYEQYF	TGTGCCAGCAGCTTTCGTTTCAGGGCAGCTTACGAGCAGTACTTC
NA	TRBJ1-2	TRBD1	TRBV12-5	CASGTLTGEFTFYGYNF	TGTGCTAGTGGTACCCTGACAGGGGAATTCACATTCTATGGCTACAACTTC
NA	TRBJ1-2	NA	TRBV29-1	CSVEPYRAPNYGYTF	TGCAGCGTTGAGCCTTACAGGGCGCCTAACTATGGCTACACCTTC
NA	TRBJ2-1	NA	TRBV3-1	CASSRPVNEQFF	TGTGCCAGCAGCCGTCCGGTGAATGAGCAGTTCTTC
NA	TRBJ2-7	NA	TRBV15	CATSRARGEALGGNEQYF	TGTGCCACCAGCAGAGCCAGAGGGGAGGCCTTAGGTGGCAATGAGCAGTACTTC
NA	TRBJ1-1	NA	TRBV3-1	CASSQEGVEGAFF	TGTGCCAGCAGCCAGGAAGGGGTCGAAGGAGCTTTCTTT
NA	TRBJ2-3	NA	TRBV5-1	CASSATTSIQEYF	TGCGCCAGCAGCGCCACGACCAGCATCCAGGAGTATTTT
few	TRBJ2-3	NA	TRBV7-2	CASSLVNTDTQYF	TGTGCCAGCAGCTTAGTCAACACAGATACGCAGTATTTT
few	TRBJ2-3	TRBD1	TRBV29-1	CSADRAQDTQYF	TGCAGCGCAGACAGGGCGCAGGATACGCAGTATTTT
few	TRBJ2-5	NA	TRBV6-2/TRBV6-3	CASREPGRETQYF	TGTGCCAGCAGGGAGCCGGGTAGAGAGACCCAGTACTTC
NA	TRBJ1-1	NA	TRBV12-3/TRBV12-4	CASSSYQIEAFF	TGTGCCAGCAGTTCTTACCAGATTGAAGCTTTCTTT